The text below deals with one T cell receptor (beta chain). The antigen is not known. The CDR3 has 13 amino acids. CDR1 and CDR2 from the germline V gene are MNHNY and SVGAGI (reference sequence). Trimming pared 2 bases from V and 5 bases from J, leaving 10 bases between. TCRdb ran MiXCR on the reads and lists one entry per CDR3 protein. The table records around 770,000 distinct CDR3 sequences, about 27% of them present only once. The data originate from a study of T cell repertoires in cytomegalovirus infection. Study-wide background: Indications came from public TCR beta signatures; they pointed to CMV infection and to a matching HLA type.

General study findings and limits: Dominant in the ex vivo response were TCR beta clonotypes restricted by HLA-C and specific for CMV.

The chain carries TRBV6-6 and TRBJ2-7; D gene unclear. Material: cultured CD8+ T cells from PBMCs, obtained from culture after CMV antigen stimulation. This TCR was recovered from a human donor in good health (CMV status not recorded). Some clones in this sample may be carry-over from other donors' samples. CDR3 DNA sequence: TGTGCCAGCAGTTACCTCTCTGGGGACGAGCAGTACGTC. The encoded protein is CASSYLSGDEQYV.